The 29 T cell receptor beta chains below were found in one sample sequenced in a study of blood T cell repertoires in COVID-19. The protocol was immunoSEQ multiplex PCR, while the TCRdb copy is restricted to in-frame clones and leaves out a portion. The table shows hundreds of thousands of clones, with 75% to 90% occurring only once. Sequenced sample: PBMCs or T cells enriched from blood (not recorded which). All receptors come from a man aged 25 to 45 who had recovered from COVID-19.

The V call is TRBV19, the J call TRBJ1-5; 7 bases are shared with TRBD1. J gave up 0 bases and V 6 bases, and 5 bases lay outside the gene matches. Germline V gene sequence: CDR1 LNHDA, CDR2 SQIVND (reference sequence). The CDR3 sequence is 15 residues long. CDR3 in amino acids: CASRTGRSSNQPQHF. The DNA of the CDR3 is TGTGCCAGTAGGACAGGGCGGAGTAGCAATCAGCCCCAGCATTTT.

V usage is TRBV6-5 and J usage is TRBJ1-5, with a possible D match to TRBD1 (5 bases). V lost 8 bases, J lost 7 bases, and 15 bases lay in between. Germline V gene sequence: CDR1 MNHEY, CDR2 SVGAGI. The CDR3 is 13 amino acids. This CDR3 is CASCWGARQPQHF. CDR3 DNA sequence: TGTGCCAGCTGCTGGGGCGCAAGGCAGCCCCAGCATTTT.

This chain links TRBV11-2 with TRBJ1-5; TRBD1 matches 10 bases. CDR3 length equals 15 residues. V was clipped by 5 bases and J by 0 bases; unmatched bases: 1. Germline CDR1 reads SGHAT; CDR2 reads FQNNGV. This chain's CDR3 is CASSRTGGSNQPQHF. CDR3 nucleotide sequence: TGTGCCAGCAGCCGGACAGGGGGTAGCAATCAGCCCCAGCATTTT.

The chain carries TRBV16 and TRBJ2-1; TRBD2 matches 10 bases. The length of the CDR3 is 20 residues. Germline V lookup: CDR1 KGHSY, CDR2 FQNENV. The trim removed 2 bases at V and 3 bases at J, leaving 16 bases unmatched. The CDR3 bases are TGTGCCAGCAGCCAAACGTCCCTAGCGGGAGAAATCCAATACTACAATGAGCAGTTCTTC. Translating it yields CASSQTSLAGEIQYYNEQFF.

In DNA, the CDR3 is TGTGCCAGTAGAACAGGGAGCTCCTATAATTCACCCCTCCACTTT. Its protein is CASRTGSSYNSPLHF. The chain uses TRBV19 and TRBJ1-6, with TRBD1 as a possible D gene (6 bases). The CDR3 has 15 amino acids. V was pared by 6 bases and J by 0 bases, with 9 bases between. The germline V gene encodes CDR1 LNHDA and CDR2 SQIVND (reference sequence).

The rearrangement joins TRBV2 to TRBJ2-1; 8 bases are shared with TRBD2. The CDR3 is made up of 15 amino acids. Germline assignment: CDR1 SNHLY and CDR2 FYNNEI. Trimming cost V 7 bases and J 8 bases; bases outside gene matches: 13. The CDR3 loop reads CASTQEGLGSDEQFF. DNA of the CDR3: TGTGCCAGCACCCAAGAGGGACTAGGGAGCGATGAGCAGTTCTTC.

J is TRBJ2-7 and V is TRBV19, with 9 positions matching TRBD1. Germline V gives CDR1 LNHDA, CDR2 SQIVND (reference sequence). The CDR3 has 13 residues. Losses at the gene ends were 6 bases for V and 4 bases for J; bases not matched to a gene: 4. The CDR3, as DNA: TGTGCCAGTAGCCAACAGGGGGCTTACGAGCAGTACTTC. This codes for CASSQQGAYEQYF. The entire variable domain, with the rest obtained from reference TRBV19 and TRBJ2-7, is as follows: DGGITQSPKYLFRKEGQNVTLSCEQNLNHDAMYWYRQDPGQGLRLIYYSQIVNDFQKGDIAEGYSVSREKKESFPLTVTSAQKNPTAFYLCASSQQGAYEQYFGPGTRLTVT.

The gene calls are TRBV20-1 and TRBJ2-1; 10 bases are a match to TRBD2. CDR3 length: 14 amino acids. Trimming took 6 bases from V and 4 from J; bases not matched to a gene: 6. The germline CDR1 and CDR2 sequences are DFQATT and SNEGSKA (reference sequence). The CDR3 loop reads CSASPTSGYNEQFF. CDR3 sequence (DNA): TGCAGTGCCAGTCCGACTAGCGGGTACAATGAGCAGTTCTTC.

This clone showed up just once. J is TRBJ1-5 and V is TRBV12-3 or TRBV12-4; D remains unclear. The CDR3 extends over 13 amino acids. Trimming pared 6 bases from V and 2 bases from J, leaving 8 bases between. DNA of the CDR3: TGTGCCAGCAGAGGACTGCGCAATCAGCCCCAGCATTTT. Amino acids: CASRGLRNQPQHF.

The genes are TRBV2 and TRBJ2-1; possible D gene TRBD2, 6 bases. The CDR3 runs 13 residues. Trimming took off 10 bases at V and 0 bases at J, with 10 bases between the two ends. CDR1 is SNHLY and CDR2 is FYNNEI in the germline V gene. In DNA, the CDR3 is TGTGCCACTCGGGGGAGCTCCTACAATGAGCAGTTCTTC. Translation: CATRGSSYNEQFF.

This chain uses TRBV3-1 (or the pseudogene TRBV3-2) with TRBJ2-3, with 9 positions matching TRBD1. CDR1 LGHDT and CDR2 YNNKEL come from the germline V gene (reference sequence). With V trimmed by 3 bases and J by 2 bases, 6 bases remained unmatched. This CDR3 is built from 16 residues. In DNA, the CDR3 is TGTGCCAGCAGCCAGACCGGGACAGGGAACACAGATACGCAGTATTTT. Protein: CASSQTGTGNTDTQYF.

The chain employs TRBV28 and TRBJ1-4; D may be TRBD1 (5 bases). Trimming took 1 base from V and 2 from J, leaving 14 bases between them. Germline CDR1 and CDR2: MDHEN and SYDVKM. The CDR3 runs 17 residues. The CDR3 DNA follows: TGTGCCAGCAGTTTATTCCGGGGGTTTTTGACTAATGAAAAACTGTTTTTT. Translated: CASSLFRGFLTNEKLFF.

The CDR3 spells CASSASRIGRGNEQFF. The CDR3 DNA reads as TGTGCCAGCAGCGCCAGCCGGATCGGCAGGGGGAATGAGCAGTTCTTC. The V and J genes are TRBV7-9 and TRBJ2-1; 7 positions agree with TRBD1. CDR3 size: 16 residues. Per germline, CDR1 SEHNR and CDR2 FQNEAQ (reference sequence). The trim removed 5 bases at V and 7 bases at J, leaving 14 bases unmatched.

This CDR3 reads CATSDLQGANYPGELFF. CDR3 nucleotides: TGTGCCACCAGTGATTTACAGGGGGCTAATTACCCCGGGGAGCTGTTTTTT. V and J are TRBV24-1 and TRBJ2-2, with 9 bases lining up with TRBD1. The length of the CDR3 is 17 residues. Germline values: CDR1 KGHDR, CDR2 SFDVKD. V lost 1 base, J lost 6 bases, and 8 bases stayed unmatched.

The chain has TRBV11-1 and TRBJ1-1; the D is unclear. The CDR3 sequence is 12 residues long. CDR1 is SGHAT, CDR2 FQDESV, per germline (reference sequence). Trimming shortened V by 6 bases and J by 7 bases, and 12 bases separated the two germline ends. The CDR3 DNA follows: TGTGCCAGCAGTTTCCCTGGGAGTGAAGCTTTCTTT. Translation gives CASSFPGSEAFF.

This CDR3 is CAWSRLTVYSGNTIYF. Here the CDR3 DNA reads TGTGCCTGGAGTCGTTTGACAGTCTACTCTGGAAACACCATATATTTT. The chain has TRBV30 and TRBJ1-3; weak D call: TRBD1 (5 bases). Germline V gene lookup returns CDR1 GTSNPN and CDR2 SVGIG (reference sequence). The V end lost 2 bases, the J end lost 0 bases, and 14 bases lay between the germline ends. This CDR3 region has 16 residues. Full variable domain (remainder filled in from reference TRBV30 and TRBJ1-3): SQTIHQWPATLVQPVGSPLSLECTVEGTSNPNLYWYRQAAGRGLQLLFYSVGIGQISSEVPQNLSASRPQDRQFILSSKKLLLSDSGFYLCAWSRLTVYSGNTIYFGEGSWLTVV.

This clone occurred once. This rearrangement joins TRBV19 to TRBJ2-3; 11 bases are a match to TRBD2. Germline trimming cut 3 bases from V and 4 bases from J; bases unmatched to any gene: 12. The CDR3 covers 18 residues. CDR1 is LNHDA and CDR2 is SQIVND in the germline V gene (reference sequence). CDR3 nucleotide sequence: TGTGCCAGTAGTATGGACGTAGCGGGAGGGCCGAGGGCAGATACGCAGTATTTT. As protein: CASSMDVAGGPRADTQYF.

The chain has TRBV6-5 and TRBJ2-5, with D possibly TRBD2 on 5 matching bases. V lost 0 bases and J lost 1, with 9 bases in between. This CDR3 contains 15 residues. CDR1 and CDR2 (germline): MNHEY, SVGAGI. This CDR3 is CASSYSWTPQETQYF. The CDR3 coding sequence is TGTGCCAGCAGTTACTCATGGACTCCCCAAGAGACCCAGTACTTC.

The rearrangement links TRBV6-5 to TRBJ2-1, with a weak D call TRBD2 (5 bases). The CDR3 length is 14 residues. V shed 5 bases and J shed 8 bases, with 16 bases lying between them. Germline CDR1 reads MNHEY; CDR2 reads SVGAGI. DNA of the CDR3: TGTGCCAGCAGTCCAACAACTAGATCTGATGAGCAGTTCTTC. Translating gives CASSPTTRSDEQFF.

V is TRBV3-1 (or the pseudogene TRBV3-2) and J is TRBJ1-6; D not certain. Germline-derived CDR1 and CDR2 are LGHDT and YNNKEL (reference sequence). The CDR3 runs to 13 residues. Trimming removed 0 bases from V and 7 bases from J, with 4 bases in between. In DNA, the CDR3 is TGTGCCAGCAGCCAAGACGAGAATTCACCCCTCCACTTT. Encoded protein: CASSQDENSPLHF.

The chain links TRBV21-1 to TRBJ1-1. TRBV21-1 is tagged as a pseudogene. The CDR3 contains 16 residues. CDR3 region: CASSPPARFVNTEAFF. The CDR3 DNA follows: TGTGCCAGCAGTCCCCCCGCGAGGTTTGTTAACACTGAAGCTTTCTTT.

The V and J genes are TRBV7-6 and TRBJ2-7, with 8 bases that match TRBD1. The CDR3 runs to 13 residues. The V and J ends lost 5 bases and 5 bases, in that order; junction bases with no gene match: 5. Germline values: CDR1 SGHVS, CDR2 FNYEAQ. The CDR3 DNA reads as TGTGCCAGCAGCCCGGACAGGGTCAACGAGCAGTACTTC. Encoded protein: CASSPDRVNEQYF. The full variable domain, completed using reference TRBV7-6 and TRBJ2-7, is GAGVSQSPRYKVTKRGQDVALRCDPISGHVSLYWYRQALGQGPEFLTYFNYEAQQDKSGLPNDRFSAERPEGSISTLTIQRTEQRDSAMYRCASSPDRVNEQYFGPGTRLTVT.

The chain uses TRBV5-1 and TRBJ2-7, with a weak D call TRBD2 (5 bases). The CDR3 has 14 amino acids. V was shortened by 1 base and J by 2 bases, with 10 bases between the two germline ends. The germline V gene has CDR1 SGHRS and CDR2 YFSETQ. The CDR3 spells CASSLRGPTYEQYF. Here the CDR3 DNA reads TGCGCCAGCAGCTTGCGGGGTCCAACCTACGAGCAGTACTTC.

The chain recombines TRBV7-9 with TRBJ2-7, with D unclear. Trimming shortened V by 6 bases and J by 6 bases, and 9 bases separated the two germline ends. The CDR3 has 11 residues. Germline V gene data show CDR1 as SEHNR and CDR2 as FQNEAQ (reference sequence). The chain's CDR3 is CASSPGPEQYF. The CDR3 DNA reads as TGTGCCAGCAGTCCTGGCCCCGAGCAGTACTTC. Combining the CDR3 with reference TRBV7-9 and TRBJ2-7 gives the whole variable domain DTGVSQNPRHKITKRGQNVTFRCDPISEHNRLYWYRQTLGQGPEFLTYFQNEAQLEKSRLLSDRFSAERPKGSFSTLEIQRTEQGDSAMYLCASSPGPEQYFGPGTRLTVT.

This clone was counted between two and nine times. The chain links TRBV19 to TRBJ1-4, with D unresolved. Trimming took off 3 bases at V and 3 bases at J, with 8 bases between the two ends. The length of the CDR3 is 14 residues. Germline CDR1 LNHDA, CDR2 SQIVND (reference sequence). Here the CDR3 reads CASSMRRANEKLFF. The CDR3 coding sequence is TGTGCCAGTAGTATGCGGAGGGCTAATGAAAAACTGTTTTTT.

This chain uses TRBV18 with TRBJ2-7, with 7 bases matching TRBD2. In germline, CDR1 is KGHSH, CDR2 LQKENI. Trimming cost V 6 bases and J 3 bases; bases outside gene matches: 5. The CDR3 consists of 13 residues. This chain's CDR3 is CASSAGDRYEQYF. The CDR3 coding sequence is TGTGCCAGCTCGGCGGGGGATCGCTACGAGCAGTACTTC.

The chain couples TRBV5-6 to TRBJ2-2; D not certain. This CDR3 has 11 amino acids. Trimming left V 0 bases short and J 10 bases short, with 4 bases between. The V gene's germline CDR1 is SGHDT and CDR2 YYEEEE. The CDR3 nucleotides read TGTGCCAGCAGCTTGGCAGAGGAGCTGTTTTTT. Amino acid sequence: CASSLAEELFF.

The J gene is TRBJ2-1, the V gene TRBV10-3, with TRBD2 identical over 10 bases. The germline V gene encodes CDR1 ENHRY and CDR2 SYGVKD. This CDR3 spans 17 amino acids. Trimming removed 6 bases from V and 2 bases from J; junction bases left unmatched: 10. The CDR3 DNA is TGTGCCATCAGAGAAAGTCAGCGGGAGGGAACCTACAATGAGCAGTTCTTC. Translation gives CAIRESQREGTYNEQFF.

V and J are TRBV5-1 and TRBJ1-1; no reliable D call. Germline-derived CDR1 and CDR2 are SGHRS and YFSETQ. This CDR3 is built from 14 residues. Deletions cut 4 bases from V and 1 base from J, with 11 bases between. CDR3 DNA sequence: TGCGCCAGCAGCCCCCCTGAGCGGAACACTGAAGCTTTCTTT. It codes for CASSPPERNTEAFF.